This T cell receptor (beta chain) was recovered during a study of cytomegalovirus exposure and HLA in healthy donors. Study results and caveats: The tendency of first-cohort TCR clusters to co-occur in the 120 validation repertoires was identified by a subsequent analysis.

Some clones are missing from TCRdb's copy, which holds only in-frame ones; the method was immunoSEQ multiplex PCR. The sample has tens of thousands of clones, about 93% seen once; the top ten hold less than 1.5%. The donors were members of the validation cohort comprising over a hundred subjects, separate from the roughly 650-subject first cohort. Germline V gene lookup returns CDR1 SNHLY and CDR2 FYNNEI. The CDR3 is 16 residues long. V gave up 6 bases and J gave up 3 bases; unmatched junction bases: 14. To note about this clone: The target antigen is unknown.

The clonotype originates from a woman aged 25 to 39 in good health and CMV-seropositive. This rearrangement joins TRBV2 to TRBJ2-7; TRBD1 aligns across 7 bases. Material: PBMCs. The CDR3 sequence: CASRATGSGFGYEQYF. In DNA, the CDR3 is TGTGCCAGCAGGGCGACAGGGTCAGGCTTCGGCTACGAGCAGTACTTC. Looking up the rest from reference TRBV2 and TRBJ2-7 gives the full variable domain: EPEVTQTPSHQVTQMGQEVILRCVPISNHLYFYWYRQILGQKVEFLVSFYNNEISEKSEIFDDQFSVERPDGSNFTLKIRSTKLEDSAMYFCASRATGSGFGYEQYFGPGTRLTVT.